This TCR beta chain stems from a study of PD-1 blockade in classical Hodgkin lymphoma. Across the study: The nivolumab dose that patients received was 3 mg/kg, given intravenously every 2 weeks.

Trimming cost V 3 bases and J 3 bases; bases outside gene matches: 3. Germline values: CDR1 WNHNN, CDR2 SYGVQD (reference sequence). The CDR3 loop spans 14 amino acids. Study-level findings and limits: Patients starting nivolumab under 1 year after ASCT were excluded. TCR diversity in CD4+, not CD8+, cells rose significantly by C4D1. Newly diagnosed patients reportedly trailed healthy donors in baseline TCR diversity.

Assay: immunoSEQ multiplex PCR; the TCRdb copy retains only in-frame clones and omits some. Of about 46,000 clones in the sample, less than 85% were seen once. Exposure to brentuximab vedotin varied, and each patient had relapsed following autologous stem cell transplantation. This clone has more than one count but fewer than ten. Antigen unknown. The chain carries TRBV10-1 and TRBJ2-7; 9 nucleotides match TRBD1. The source is a human donor with classical Hodgkin lymphoma. The input for sequencing was peripheral blood mononuclear cells (PBMCs), taken before the second cycle of nivolumab. The CDR3 DNA sequence: TGCGCCAGCAGTGACGAGACAGGGGGCTACGAGCAGTACTTC. This sequence encodes CASSDETGGYEQYF.